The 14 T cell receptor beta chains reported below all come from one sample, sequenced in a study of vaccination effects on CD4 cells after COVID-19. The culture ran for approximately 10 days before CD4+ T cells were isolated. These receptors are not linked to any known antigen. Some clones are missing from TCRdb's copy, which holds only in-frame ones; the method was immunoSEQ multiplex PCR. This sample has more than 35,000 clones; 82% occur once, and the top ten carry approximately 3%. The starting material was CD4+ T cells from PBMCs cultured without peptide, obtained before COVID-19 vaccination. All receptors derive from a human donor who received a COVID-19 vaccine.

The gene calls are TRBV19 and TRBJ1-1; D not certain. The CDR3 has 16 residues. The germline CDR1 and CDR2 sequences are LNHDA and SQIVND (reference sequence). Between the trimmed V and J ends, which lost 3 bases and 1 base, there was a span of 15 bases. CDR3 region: CASSINLNVENTEAFF. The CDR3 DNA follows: TGTGCCAGTAGTATTAACCTGAATGTTGAGAACACTGAAGCTTTCTTT.

CDR3 nucleotide sequence: TGTGCCAGCAGACGCGGACAGGTGGGGGCCAACGTCCTGACTTTC. Protein: CASRRGQVGANVLTF. This sequence joins TRBV6-5 and TRBJ2-6; 7 bases match TRBD1. Germline values: CDR1 MNHEY, CDR2 SVGAGI. This CDR3 contains 15 residues. With V trimmed by 6 bases and J by 4 bases, 6 bases remained unmatched.

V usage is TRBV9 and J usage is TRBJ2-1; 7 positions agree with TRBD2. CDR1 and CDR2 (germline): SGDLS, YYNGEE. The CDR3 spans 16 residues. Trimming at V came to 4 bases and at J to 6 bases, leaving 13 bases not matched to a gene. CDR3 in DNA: TGTGCCAGCAGCATCCCTCGGGGGGATATAGCCAATGAGCAGTTCTTC. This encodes CASSIPRGDIANEQFF.

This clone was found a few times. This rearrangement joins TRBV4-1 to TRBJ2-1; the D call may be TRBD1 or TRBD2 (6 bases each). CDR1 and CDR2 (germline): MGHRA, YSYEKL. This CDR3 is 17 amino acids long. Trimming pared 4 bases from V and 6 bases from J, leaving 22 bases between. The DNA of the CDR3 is TGCGCCAGCAGCCGAGGGGGGATGGTGGGTGGTTCCAATGAGCAGTTCTTC. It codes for CASSRGGMVGGSNEQFF.

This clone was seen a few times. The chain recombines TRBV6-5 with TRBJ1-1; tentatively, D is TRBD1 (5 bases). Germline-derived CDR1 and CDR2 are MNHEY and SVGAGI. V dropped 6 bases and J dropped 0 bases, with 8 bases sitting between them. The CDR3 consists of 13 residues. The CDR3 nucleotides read TGTGCCAGCAGGGCGGGGGTGAACACTGAAGCTTTCTTT. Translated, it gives CASRAGVNTEAFF.

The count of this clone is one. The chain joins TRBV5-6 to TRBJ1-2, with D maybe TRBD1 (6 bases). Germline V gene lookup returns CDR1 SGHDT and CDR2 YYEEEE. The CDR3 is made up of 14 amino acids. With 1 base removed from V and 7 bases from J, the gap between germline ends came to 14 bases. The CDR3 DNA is TGTGCCAGCAGCTTGACAGGGCCGAGTACTGGCTACACCTTC. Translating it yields CASSLTGPSTGYTF.

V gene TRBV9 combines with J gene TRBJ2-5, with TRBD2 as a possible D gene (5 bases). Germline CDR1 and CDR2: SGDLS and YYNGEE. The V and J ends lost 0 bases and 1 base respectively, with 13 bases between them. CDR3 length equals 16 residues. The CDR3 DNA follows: TGTGCCAGCAGCGTAGAAACGGGGTGGGGCCAAGAGACCCAGTACTTC. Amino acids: CASSVETGWGQETQYF. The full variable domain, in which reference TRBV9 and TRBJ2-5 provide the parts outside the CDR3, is DSGVTQTPKHLITATGQRVTLRCSPRSGDLSVYWYQQSLDQGLQFLIQYYNGEERAKGNILERFSAQQFPDLHSELNLSSLELGDSALYFCASSVETGWGQETQYFGPGTRLLVL.

The CDR3 DNA is TGTGCCAGCAGCTACGGGGAGGATGAGCAGTTCTTC. It specifies CASSYGEDEQFF. V usage is TRBV11-1 and J usage is TRBJ2-1; D may be TRBD2 (6 bases). CDR1 SGHAT and CDR2 FQDESV come from the germline V gene (reference sequence). V shed 4 bases and J shed 8 bases, with 9 bases lying between them. The length of the CDR3 is 12 residues.

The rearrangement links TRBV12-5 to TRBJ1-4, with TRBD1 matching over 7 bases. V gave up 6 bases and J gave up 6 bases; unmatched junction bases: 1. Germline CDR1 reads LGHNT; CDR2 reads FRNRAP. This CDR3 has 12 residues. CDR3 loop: CASGQGYEKLFF. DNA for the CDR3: TGTGCTAGTGGACAGGGGTATGAAAAACTGTTTTTT. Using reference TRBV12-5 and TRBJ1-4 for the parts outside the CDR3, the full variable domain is DARVTQTPRHKVTEMGQEVTMRCQPILGHNTVFWYRQTMMQGLELLAYFRNRAPLDDSGMPKDRFSAEMPDATLATLKIQPSEPRDSAVYFCASGQGYEKLFFGSGTQLSVL.

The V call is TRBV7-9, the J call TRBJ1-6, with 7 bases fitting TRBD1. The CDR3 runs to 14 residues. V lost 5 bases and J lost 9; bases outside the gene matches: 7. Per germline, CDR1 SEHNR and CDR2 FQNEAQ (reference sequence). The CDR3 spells CASSPRDRLSPLHF. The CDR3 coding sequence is TGTGCCAGCAGCCCACGGGACAGACTTTCACCCCTCCACTTT.

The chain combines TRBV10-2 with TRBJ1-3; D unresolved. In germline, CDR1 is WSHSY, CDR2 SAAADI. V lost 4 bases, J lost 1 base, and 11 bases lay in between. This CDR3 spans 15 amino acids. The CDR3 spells CASSARVPSGNTIYF. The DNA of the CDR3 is TGCGCCAGCAGTGCACGGGTCCCATCTGGAAACACCATATATTTT.

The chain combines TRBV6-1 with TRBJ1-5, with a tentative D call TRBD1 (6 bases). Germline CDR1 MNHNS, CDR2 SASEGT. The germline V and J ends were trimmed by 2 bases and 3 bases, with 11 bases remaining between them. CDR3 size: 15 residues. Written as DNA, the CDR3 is TGTGCCAGCAGTGAACACGGGGGCTTCAATCAGCCCCAGCATTTT. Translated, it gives CASSEHGGFNQPQHF.

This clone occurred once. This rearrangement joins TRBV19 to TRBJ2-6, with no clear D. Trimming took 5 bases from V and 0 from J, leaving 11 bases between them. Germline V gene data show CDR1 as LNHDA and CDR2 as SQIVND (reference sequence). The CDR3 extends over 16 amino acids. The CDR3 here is CASSGVFGSGANVLTF. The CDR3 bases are TGTGCCAGTAGTGGGGTATTTGGCTCTGGGGCCAACGTCCTGACTTTC.

DNA for the CDR3: TGTGCCACCAGTGACCAGACTAGCGGAAGCACAGATACGCAGTATTTT. Protein product: CATSDQTSGSTDTQYF. V gene TRBV24-1 combines with J gene TRBJ2-3; 9 nucleotides align to TRBD2. CDR1 and CDR2 (germline): KGHDR, SFDVKD. Unmatched junction bases numbered 4, after V lost 4 bases and J lost 0 bases. This CDR3 has 16 amino acids.